The rows below give T cell receptor beta chains drawn from one sample of a study of CD8+ T cells in alopecia areata. Generated by immunoSEQ multiplex PCR, the TCRdb table keeps only in-frame clones and is missing some. The sample gives more than 110,000 clones, about 59% of which show up once; approximately 15% is in the top ten. The source material was CD8+ T cells sorted from blood, sampled at week 4, from a patient treated with tofacitinib. The receptors were gathered from a human donor with alopecia areata. Each CDR3 is given with its conserved first and last residue. The order of the fields is J gene, clone size, V gene, CDR3 length, D gene, CDR3 protein, CDR3 DNA. D genes are given only for firm matches. Where a row states a size, it is once, few, many or the class of an expanded clone; other rows omit it.

j_gene: TRBJ2-5; abundance: once; v_gene: TRBV2; len: 16; d_gene: TRBD2; CDR3aa: CASSALAGGLEETQYF; CDR3nt: TGTGCCAGCAGTGCCCTAGCGGGGGGGCTTGAGGAGACCCAGTACTTC
j_gene: TRBJ1-1; abundance: -; v_gene: TRBV6-5; len: 13; d_gene: -; CDR3aa: CASSYTGGTEAFF; CDR3nt: TGTGCCAGCAGTTACACCGGCGGCACTGAAGCTTTCTTT
j_gene: TRBJ1-2; abundance: -; v_gene: TRBV18; len: 13; d_gene: -; CDR3aa: CASSPPDGHGYTF; CDR3nt: TGTGCCAGCTCACCACCGGACGGTCATGGCTACACCTTC
j_gene: TRBJ1-1; abundance: -; v_gene: TRBV4-1; len: 12; d_gene: -; CDR3aa: CASSQDDQGAFF; CDR3nt: TGCGCCAGCAGCCAAGATGATCAGGGAGCTTTCTTT
j_gene: TRBJ1-5; abundance: -; v_gene: TRBV6-5; len: 14; d_gene: -; CDR3aa: CASSYSQGWQPQHF; CDR3nt: TGTGCCAGCAGTTACTCACAGGGTTGGCAGCCCCAGCATTTT
j_gene: TRBJ2-7; abundance: few; v_gene: TRBV29-1; len: 15; d_gene: TRBD1; CDR3aa: CSVEDPDRWPYEQYF; CDR3nt: TGCAGCGTTGAAGATCCGGACAGGTGGCCCTACGAGCAGTACTTC
j_gene: TRBJ2-3; abundance: -; v_gene: TRBV13; len: 12; d_gene: -; CDR3aa: CASPQGPDTQYF; CDR3nt: TGTGCCTCACCTCAGGGGCCAGATACGCAGTATTTT
j_gene: TRBJ2-5; abundance: once; v_gene: TRBV7-6; len: 13; d_gene: -; CDR3aa: CASSQTRLQAQYF; CDR3nt: TGTGCCAGCAGCCAGACCCGCTTGCAGGCCCAGTACTTC
j_gene: TRBJ1-4; abundance: -; v_gene: TRBV5-6; len: 14; d_gene: -; CDR3aa: CASSSETGGKKLFF; CDR3nt: TGTGCCAGCAGCTCCGAGACCGGGGGGAAAAAACTGTTTTTT
j_gene: TRBJ1-2; abundance: -; v_gene: TRBV9; len: 16; d_gene: TRBD1; CDR3aa: CASTPGQGYISYGYTF; CDR3nt: TGTGCCAGCACCCCGGGACAGGGGTATATCAGTTATGGCTACACCTTC
j_gene: TRBJ1-1; abundance: -; v_gene: TRBV30; len: 16; d_gene: TRBD1; CDR3aa: CAWSPKDRGRDTEAFF; CDR3nt: TGTGCCTGGAGTCCGAAAGACAGGGGGCGAGACACTGAAGCTTTCTTT
j_gene: TRBJ2-3; abundance: -; v_gene: TRBV4-3; len: 18; d_gene: TRBD2; CDR3aa: CASSQDLRTSGGTGTQYF; CDR3nt: TGCGCCAGCAGCCAAGATCTAAGGACTAGCGGGGGGACAGGTACGCAGTATTTT
j_gene: TRBJ1-1; abundance: -; v_gene: TRBV30; len: 13; d_gene: -; CDR3aa: CAWSVGLNTEAFF; CDR3nt: TGTGCCTGGAGTGTGGGGTTGAACACTGAAGCTTTCTTT
j_gene: TRBJ1-2; abundance: -; v_gene: TRBV13; len: 14; d_gene: TRBD1; CDR3aa: CASSLDRGHYGYTF; CDR3nt: TGTGCCAGCAGCTTAGACAGGGGGCACTATGGCTACACCTTC
j_gene: TRBJ1-6; abundance: few; v_gene: TRBV19; len: 14; d_gene: TRBD1; CDR3aa: CASSGDRGYSPLHF; CDR3nt: TGTGCCAGTAGTGGAGACAGGGGATATTCACCCCTCCACTTT
j_gene: TRBJ2-6; abundance: -; v_gene: TRBV10-3; len: 18; d_gene: -; CDR3aa: CAISEEEDIHSGANVLTF; CDR3nt: TGTGCCATCAGTGAGGAAGAGGACATCCACTCTGGGGCCAACGTCCTGACTTTC
j_gene: TRBJ1-1; abundance: few; v_gene: TRBV19; len: 15; d_gene: -; CDR3aa: CASSILGHLNTEAFF; CDR3nt: TGTGCCAGTAGTATCTTGGGGCATCTGAACACTGAAGCTTTCTTT
j_gene: TRBJ2-3; abundance: once; v_gene: TRBV6-5; len: 16; d_gene: -; CDR3aa: CASSYSLGELTDTQYF; CDR3nt: TGTGCCAGCAGTTACTCATTAGGGGAACTCACAGATACGCAGTATTTT
j_gene: TRBJ2-7; abundance: -; v_gene: TRBV2; len: 10; d_gene: -; CDR3aa: CASSLWEQYF; CDR3nt: TGTGCCAGCAGTCTTTGGGAGCAGTACTTC
j_gene: TRBJ1-2; abundance: -; v_gene: TRBV7-3; len: 17; d_gene: TRBD1; CDR3aa: CASSLSGTGGSTNGYTF; CDR3nt: TGTGCCAGCAGCTTATCCGGGACAGGGGGCAGTACGAATGGCTACACCTTC
j_gene: TRBJ1-4; abundance: few; v_gene: TRBV5-6; len: 15; d_gene: -; CDR3aa: CASSLKIGLVEKLFF; CDR3nt: TGTGCCAGCAGCTTGAAGATAGGGCTGGTCGAAAAACTGTTTTTT
j_gene: TRBJ2-5; abundance: few; v_gene: TRBV7-6; len: 15; d_gene: -; CDR3aa: CASSLEAGGQETQYF; CDR3nt: TGTGCCAGCAGCTTAGAGGCCGGGGGCCAAGAGACCCAGTACTTC
j_gene: TRBJ1-2; abundance: -; v_gene: TRBV29-1; len: 13; d_gene: TRBD1; CDR3aa: CSVLTGIDYGYTF; CDR3nt: TGCAGCGTGCTGACAGGGATCGACTATGGCTACACCTTC
j_gene: TRBJ2-7; abundance: few; v_gene: TRBV4-1; len: 17; d_gene: TRBD1; CDR3aa: CASSPIKGQGSSYEQYF; CDR3nt: TGCGCCAGCAGCCCGATCAAGGGACAGGGGAGCTCCTACGAGCAGTACTTC
j_gene: TRBJ1-2; abundance: -; v_gene: TRBV5-1; len: 14; d_gene: TRBD1; CDR3aa: CASSLFQGDYGYTF; CDR3nt: TGCGCCAGCAGCTTGTTTCAGGGGGACTATGGCTACACCTTC
j_gene: TRBJ2-1; abundance: -; v_gene: TRBV19; len: 14; d_gene: -; CDR3aa: CASREGRSYNEQFF; CDR3nt: TGTGCCAGTCGGGAAGGGAGATCCTACAATGAGCAGTTCTTC
j_gene: TRBJ2-7; abundance: -; v_gene: TRBV25-1; len: 13; d_gene: -; CDR3aa: CASSEYNQGEQYF; CDR3nt: TGTGCCAGCAGTGAATATAACCAGGGCGAGCAGTACTTC
j_gene: TRBJ2-1; abundance: -; v_gene: TRBV13; len: 15; d_gene: -; CDR3aa: CASSPDGSFGNEQFF; CDR3nt: TGTGCCAGCAGCCCAGATGGGTCGTTTGGTAATGAGCAGTTCTTC
j_gene: TRBJ2-7; abundance: -; v_gene: TRBV29-1; len: 12; d_gene: -; CDR3aa: CSVVGSSYEQYF; CDR3nt: TGCAGCGTTGTAGGGAGCTCCTACGAGCAGTACTTC
j_gene: TRBJ1-2; abundance: -; v_gene: TRBV2; len: 13; d_gene: -; CDR3aa: CASSDSFNYGYTF; CDR3nt: TGTGCCAGCAGCGACAGCTTTAACTATGGCTACACCTTC
j_gene: TRBJ2-7; abundance: few; v_gene: TRBV27; len: 16; d_gene: TRBD1; CDR3aa: CASSLSAGTGKHEQYF; CDR3nt: TGTGCCAGCAGTTTATCCGCGGGGACAGGGAAACACGAGCAGTACTTC
j_gene: TRBJ2-5; abundance: -; v_gene: TRBV28; len: 14; d_gene: TRBD1; CDR3aa: CASRVQGFGETQYF; CDR3nt: TGTGCCAGCAGGGTACAGGGGTTTGGAGAGACCCAGTACTTC
j_gene: TRBJ2-6; abundance: -; v_gene: TRBV10-3; len: 15; d_gene: -; CDR3aa: CAISPDVSGANVLTF; CDR3nt: TGTGCCATCAGCCCGGACGTCTCTGGGGCCAACGTCCTGACTTTC
j_gene: TRBJ2-7; abundance: -; v_gene: TRBV29-1; len: 14; d_gene: -; CDR3aa: CSVVHPTEAYEQYF; CDR3nt: TGCAGCGTTGTGCATCCGACCGAAGCCTACGAGCAGTACTTC
j_gene: TRBJ1-3; abundance: -; v_gene: TRBV29-1; len: 14; d_gene: -; CDR3aa: CSVVEQPFGNTIYF; CDR3nt: TGCAGCGTTGTGGAACAACCCTTTGGAAACACCATATATTTT
j_gene: TRBJ1-6; abundance: few; v_gene: TRBV27; len: 15; d_gene: -; CDR3aa: CASSPQGSYNSPLHF; CDR3nt: TGTGCCAGCAGTCCCCAAGGGTCCTATAATTCACCCCTCCACTTT
j_gene: TRBJ2-1; abundance: -; v_gene: TRBV23-1; len: 16; d_gene: -; CDR3aa: CASSQAGRAIYNEQFF; CDR3nt: TGCGCCAGCAGTCAGGCAGGGCGGGCGATCTACAATGAGCAGTTCTTC
j_gene: TRBJ2-2; abundance: medium-sized; v_gene: TRBV6-6; len: 14; d_gene: -; CDR3aa: CASSYSRDTGELFF; CDR3nt: TGTGCCAGCAGTTATTCCCGGGACACCGGGGAGCTGTTTTTT
j_gene: TRBJ2-2; abundance: -; v_gene: TRBV30; len: 15; d_gene: -; CDR3aa: CAWRAGTAGTGELFF; CDR3nt: TGTGCCTGGAGAGCCGGGACCGCGGGTACCGGGGAGCTGTTTTTT
j_gene: TRBJ2-7; abundance: few; v_gene: TRBV29-1; len: 13; d_gene: TRBD2; CDR3aa: CSVGSAGGYEQYF; CDR3nt: TGCAGCGTCGGATCGGCGGGGGGCTACGAGCAGTACTTC
j_gene: TRBJ1-5; abundance: few; v_gene: TRBV10-3; len: 16; d_gene: -; CDR3aa: CAISEGLESGNQPQHF; CDR3nt: TGTGCCATCAGTGAAGGTCTGGAGTCGGGCAATCAGCCCCAGCATTTT
j_gene: TRBJ2-1; abundance: -; v_gene: TRBV9; len: 13; d_gene: TRBD1; CDR3aa: CASSVDDRAFQFF; CDR3nt: TGTGCCAGCAGCGTAGACGACAGGGCCTTTCAGTTCTTC
j_gene: TRBJ1-2; abundance: -; v_gene: TRBV4-1; len: 15; d_gene: TRBD1; CDR3aa: CASSQEGGGAYGYTF; CDR3nt: TGCGCCAGCAGCCAAGAAGGAGGGGGCGCCTATGGCTACACCTTC
j_gene: TRBJ2-4; abundance: few; v_gene: TRBV11-2; len: 15; d_gene: -; CDR3aa: CASSLVRGGKNIQYF; CDR3nt: TGTGCCAGCAGCTTAGTACGGGGAGGCAAAAACATTCAGTACTTC
j_gene: TRBJ1-1; abundance: -; v_gene: TRBV27; len: 13; d_gene: -; CDR3aa: CASSPGRATEAFF; CDR3nt: TGTGCCAGCAGTCCCGGGCGGGCGACTGAAGCTTTCTTT
j_gene: TRBJ1-6; abundance: -; v_gene: TRBV4-2; len: 15; d_gene: -; CDR3aa: CASSQEDGRGSPLHF; CDR3nt: TGTGCCAGCAGCCAAGAGGACGGTCGCGGATCACCCCTCCACTTT
j_gene: TRBJ2-5; abundance: once; v_gene: TRBV7-8; len: 12; d_gene: -; CDR3aa: CASSLDGETQYF; CDR3nt: TGTGCCAGCAGCCTGGACGGTGAGACCCAGTACTTC
j_gene: TRBJ1-2; abundance: -; v_gene: TRBV6-5; len: 10; d_gene: -; CDR3aa: CASSYEGYTF; CDR3nt: TGTGCCAGCAGTTACGAAGGCTACACCTTC
j_gene: TRBJ2-2; abundance: few; v_gene: TRBV5-4; len: 16; d_gene: -; CDR3aa: CASSFRGRANTGELFF; CDR3nt: TGTGCCAGCAGCTTTAGGGGGAGAGCTAACACCGGGGAGCTGTTTTTT
j_gene: TRBJ1-5; abundance: once; v_gene: TRBV27; len: 17; d_gene: -; CDR3aa: CASSSHRFQGNGSPQHF; CDR3nt: TGTGCCAGCAGTTCACACCGATTTCAGGGCAATGGGTCACCCCAGCATTTT
j_gene: TRBJ2-7; abundance: -; v_gene: TRBV14; len: 13; d_gene: -; CDR3aa: CASSQDTRYEQYF; CDR3nt: TGTGCCAGCAGCCAAGATACGAGGTACGAGCAGTACTTC
j_gene: TRBJ2-1; abundance: -; v_gene: TRBV30; len: 14; d_gene: TRBD2; CDR3aa: CAWSVRGGNNEQFF; CDR3nt: TGTGCCTGGAGTGTAAGGGGAGGGAACAATGAGCAGTTCTTC
j_gene: TRBJ1-5; abundance: -; v_gene: TRBV6-6; len: 16; d_gene: TRBD1; CDR3aa: CASDTGGLYSNQPQHF; CDR3nt: TGTGCCAGCGATACAGGGGGCCTTTATAGCAATCAGCCCCAGCATTTT
j_gene: TRBJ2-1; abundance: few; v_gene: TRBV11-2; len: 13; d_gene: -; CDR3aa: CASSLEMANEQFF; CDR3nt: TGTGCCAGCAGCTTAGAAATGGCGAATGAGCAGTTCTTC
j_gene: TRBJ1-5; abundance: -; v_gene: TRBV7-2; len: 15; d_gene: -; CDR3aa: CASSSTVYSNQPQHF; CDR3nt: TGTGCCAGCAGTTCGACCGTGTATAGCAATCAGCCCCAGCATTTT
j_gene: TRBJ1-5; abundance: -; v_gene: TRBV5-6; len: 14; d_gene: -; CDR3aa: CASSLAGTNQPQHF; CDR3nt: TGTGCCAGCAGCTTGGCAGGGACCAATCAGCCCCAGCATTTT
j_gene: TRBJ2-1; abundance: many; v_gene: TRBV4-1; len: 15; d_gene: TRBD2; CDR3aa: CASSPNSGGTNEQFF; CDR3nt: TGCGCCAGCAGCCCGAACAGCGGGGGGACGAATGAGCAGTTCTTC
j_gene: TRBJ2-3; abundance: medium-sized; v_gene: TRBV6-4; len: 15; d_gene: TRBD1; CDR3aa: CASSDGGQGADTQYF; CDR3nt: TGTGCCAGCAGTGACGGGGGACAGGGGGCAGATACGCAGTATTTT
j_gene: TRBJ2-5; abundance: -; v_gene: TRBV29-1; len: 15; d_gene: -; CDR3aa: CSVENPPILGGTQYF; CDR3nt: TGCAGCGTTGAAAACCCCCCTATCCTTGGCGGGACCCAGTACTTC